A single sample gave rise to the 28 T cell receptor beta chains below, sequenced in a study of CD8 T cells in Susac syndrome. The RNA input was about 0.5 to 1 ug, and it was reverse transcribed with random hexamers. MiXCR, run by TCRdb on the immunoSEQ multiplex PCR reads, gives a single entry per CDR3 protein. Among about 200,000 distinct CDR3 sequences listed, about 90% were seen once. Sample: CD8+ T cells from PBMCs. These receptors originate from a human donor with multiple sclerosis.

The gene calls are TRBV3-1 and TRBJ1-2; 7 bases agree with TRBD1. Germline V lookup: CDR1 LGHDT, CDR2 YNNKEL (reference sequence). J lost 3 bases, V lost 0 bases, and 7 bases had no gene match. This CDR3 is built from 16 residues. The CDR3 DNA reads TGTGCCAGCAGCCAAGATGGTCGGGACAGCGACTATGGCTACACCTTC. This translates into CASSQDGRDSDYGYTF.

CDR3 nucleotides: TGTGCCAGCAGTTTACTAGCGGGAGTGGGTGAGCAGTACTTC. The encoded protein is CASSLLAGVGEQYF. This chain links TRBV27 with TRBJ2-7; 10 bases fit TRBD2. The CDR3 sequence is 14 residues long. V lost 2 bases to trimming and J lost 7 bases; unmatched junction nucleotides: 5. The V gene's germline CDR1 is MNHEY and CDR2 SMNVEV (reference sequence).

Here the CDR3 DNA reads TGCAGCCCCTGGAGGGCGACCTGGAACACCGGGGAGCTGTTTTTT. This gives the protein CSPWRATWNTGELFF. V gene TRBV29-1 combines with J gene TRBJ2-2; possibly TRBD2 for D (6 bases). Germline V gene lookup returns CDR1 SQVTM and CDR2 ANQGSEA. The CDR3 spans 15 residues. V dropped 8 bases and J dropped 1 base, with 17 bases sitting between them.

This clonotype was seen a few times. V and J are TRBV6-5 and TRBJ1-1; D not resolved. The germline V gene has CDR1 MNHEY and CDR2 SVGAGI. This CDR3 region has 13 residues. The V end lost 0 bases, the J end lost 5 bases, and 7 bases lay between the germline ends. DNA for the CDR3: TGTGCCAGCAGTTACTCCCCTGGGACTGAAGCTTTCTTT. It yields the protein CASSYSPGTEAFF.

The chain combines TRBV2 with TRBJ2-7, with 12 bases aligning to TRBD2. The CDR3 is 19 residues long. Germline V gene lookup returns CDR1 SNHLY and CDR2 FYNNEI. V dropped 0 bases and J dropped 3; count of bases not matched to a gene: 12. The CDR3 reads CASSEAEGAPGLAGYEQYF. The CDR3 DNA is TGTGCCAGCAGTGAAGCGGAAGGCGCGCCGGGACTAGCGGGCTACGAGCAGTACTTC.

J is TRBJ2-7 and V is TRBV5-1, with D possibly TRBD1 on 6 matching bases. This CDR3 has 16 residues. Trimming shortened V by 4 bases and J by 0 bases, and 17 bases separated the two germline ends. CDR1 SGHRS and CDR2 YFSETQ come from the germline V gene. The CDR3 coding sequence is TGCGCCAGCAGCCCCGGATCAGGGACAAGCTCCTACGAGCAGTACTTC. Protein product: CASSPGSGTSSYEQYF. Together with reference TRBV5-1 and TRBJ2-7, the CDR3 gives the full variable domain: KAGVTQTPRYLIKTRGQQVTLSCSPISGHRSVSWYQQTPGQGLQFLFEYFSETQRNKGNFPGRFSGRQFSNSRSEMNVSTLELGDSALYLCASSPGSGTSSYEQYFGPGTRLTVT.

The genes are TRBV9 and TRBJ2-1; unclear D gene. V was cut by 3 bases and J by 7 bases, with 8 bases left in between. CDR1 is SGDLS, CDR2 YYNGEE, per germline. The CDR3 loop spans 12 amino acids. The CDR3: CASSGPVNEQFF. The CDR3 DNA reads as TGTGCCAGCAGCGGACCGGTAAATGAGCAGTTCTTC.

This chain connects TRBV4-3 to TRBJ2-7, with TRBD1 matching over 9 bases. Germline V lookup: CDR1 LGHNA, CDR2 YSLEER. The CDR3 runs to 19 residues. V was pared by 0 bases and J by 2 bases, with 14 bases of the junction left unmatched. The CDR3 coding sequence is TGCGCCAGCAGCCAAGATCCCACAGGGGGCAGCGGGCCTACCTACGAGCAGTACTTC. It specifies CASSQDPTGGSGPTYEQYF.

The chain is built from TRBV5-8 and TRBJ2-3; 7 bases map to TRBD1. The germline V gene has CDR1 SGHTS and CDR2 YDEGEE. This CDR3 has 15 residues. The V gene end was trimmed by 2 bases and the J gene end by 4 bases; junction bases not matched to a gene: 7. The CDR3 DNA reads TGTGCCAGCAGCTTCGGGTCGACAGGGTCAGATACGCAGTATTTT. Encoded protein: CASSFGSTGSDTQYF.

The chain recombines TRBV6-9 with TRBJ2-1, with unresolved D. The CDR3 is 16 residues long. V lost 4 bases and J lost 8, with 21 bases in between. Germline V CDR1 and CDR2: MNHGY, SVAAGI. DNA for the CDR3: TGTGCCAGCAGTTTAATCCCCCGACCTAAGGGATATGAGCAGTTCTTC. Protein: CASSLIPRPKGYEQFF.

This clonotype was picked up a small number of times. V and J are TRBV18 and TRBJ2-7, with D possibly matching TRBD1 (5 bases). Germline V gene lookup returns CDR1 KGHSH and CDR2 LQKENI. The V end was cut by 6 bases, the J end by 6 bases, with 12 bases between. This CDR3 contains 12 residues. CDR3 DNA: TGTGCCAGCTCCCTAATCAGGGTCGAGCAGTACTTC. It translates to CASSLIRVEQYF.

The chain carries TRBV20-1 and TRBJ1-1, with a weak D call TRBD1 (6 bases). CDR3 length: 14 amino acids. V lost 8 bases, J lost 10 bases, and 26 bases lay in between. Germline CDR1 reads DFQATT; CDR2 reads SNEGSKA (reference sequence). This CDR3 is CSTTSERTDLGAFF. As DNA, the CDR3 is TGCAGTACAACCTCCGAAAGGACAGACCTTGGAGCTTTCTTT.

The V call is TRBV7-2, the J call TRBJ2-3; 10 nucleotides agree with TRBD2. The germline CDR1 and CDR2 sequences are SGHTA and FQGNSA. V was pared by 5 bases and J by 2 bases, with 10 bases of the junction left unmatched. The CDR3 loop spans 17 amino acids. The CDR3 region is CASSAFLAGDYTDTQYF. CDR3 DNA: TGTGCCAGCAGCGCCTTCCTAGCGGGAGACTACACAGATACGCAGTATTTT. The full variable domain, its missing parts supplied by reference TRBV7-2 and TRBJ2-3, is GAGVSQSPSNKVTEKGKDVELRCDPISGHTALYWYRQSLGQGLEFLIYFQGNSAPDKSGLPSDRFSAERTGGSVSTLTIQRTQQEDSAVYLCASSAFLAGDYTDTQYFGPGTRLTVL.

V usage is TRBV4-3 and J usage is TRBJ2-7; a weak D match, TRBD2 (6 bases). Trimming left V 2 bases short and J 6 bases short, with 14 bases between. CDR1 LGHNA and CDR2 YSLEER come from the germline V gene. The CDR3 is 14 amino acids. The CDR3 region has the DNA TGCGCCAGCAGCCAACAAGGAAGGGGAGGCGAGCAGTACTTC. Protein sequence: CASSQQGRGGEQYF.

This chain joins TRBV9 and TRBJ2-1, with 9 bases identical to TRBD2. CDR3 length: 17 amino acids. Germline V gives CDR1 SGDLS, CDR2 YYNGEE. V lost 3 bases to trimming and J lost 7 bases; unmatched junction nucleotides: 14. CDR3 nucleotides: TGTGCCAGCAGCGCGGGACTAGCCGGAAGTGGGAAGAATGAGCAGTTCTTC. The encoded protein is CASSAGLAGSGKNEQFF.

This clonotype was counted a single time. The chain carries TRBV7-8 and TRBJ1-3, with 7 positions matching TRBD1. This CDR3 contains 17 residues. Germline-derived CDR1 and CDR2 are SGHVS and FQNEAQ. V trimming: 1 base; J trimming: 7 bases; junction bases outside the gene matches: 13. CDR3 nucleotides: TGTGCCAGCAGCTTAGGGGGCCTTTGGGACAGAGGGAACACCATATATTTT. It is translated as CASSLGGLWDRGNTIYF.

The genes are TRBV19 and TRBJ2-1; 10 bases agree with TRBD2. The CDR3 spans 13 residues. The junction had 6 bases not matched to a gene; V was cut back by 7 bases and J by 9 bases. In germline, CDR1 is LNHDA, CDR2 SQIVND (reference sequence). The CDR3 DNA sequence: TGTGCCAGTAATCCTAGCGGGAGCGGTGAGCAGTTCTTC. Residues: CASNPSGSGEQFF.

This clonotype was detected only once. This sequence joins TRBV12-3 or TRBV12-4 and TRBJ2-3; unclear D gene. V gave up 11 bases and J gave up 2 bases, with 11 bases separating them. This CDR3 has 12 amino acids. CDR3 coding DNA: TGTGCCTCGATGGGGTTCACAGATACGCAGTATTTT. Its translation is CASMGFTDTQYF.

V gene TRBV11-3 combines with J gene TRBJ1-1; no definite D call. CDR3 length equals 16 residues. The V end was cut by 1 base, the J end by 4 bases, with 16 bases between. The germline gives CDR1 SGHNT, CDR2 YENEEA. The CDR3 loop is CASSLVNAPLATEAFF. The CDR3 nucleotides read TGTGCCAGCAGCTTAGTCAATGCCCCCTTGGCCACTGAAGCTTTCTTT.

In its sample, this clonotype was seen once. The CDR3 DNA follows: TGCAGTGCTAGAGTTGGTTTTGGGTCCACAGATACGCAGTATTTT. The encoded protein is CSARVGFGSTDTQYF. The J gene is TRBJ2-3, the V gene TRBV20-1; no firm D call. With 1 base removed from V and 2 bases from J, the gap between germline ends came to 13 bases. CDR1 is DFQATT, CDR2 SNEGSKA, per germline (reference sequence). This CDR3 has 15 amino acids.

This clonotype has just one count. CDR3 nucleotide sequence: TGTGCCAGTAGTCAGACTGACGTCCTGACTTTC. It yields the protein CASSQTDVLTF. This chain uses TRBV19 with TRBJ2-6, with D uncertain. Germline values: CDR1 LNHDA, CDR2 SQIVND (reference sequence). The CDR3 has 11 residues. The ends were cut back, 5 bases at V and 11 bases at J, with 7 bases in the middle.

The V call is TRBV10-3, the J call TRBJ2-2; 7 bases line up with TRBD2. The CDR3 has 21 residues. The germline CDR1 and CDR2 sequences are ENHRY and SYGVKD. The trim removed 2 bases at V and 1 base at J, leaving 19 bases unmatched. The CDR3 spells CAISETILGVIAGENTGELFF. The CDR3 DNA follows: TGTGCCATCAGTGAGACCATTCTAGGGGTAATCGCGGGAGAGAACACCGGGGAGCTGTTTTTT.

The count of this clonotype is one. The chain links TRBV27 to TRBJ2-3, with 9 positions matching TRBD1. This CDR3 region has 15 residues. The ends lost 2 bases at V and 2 bases at J; junction bases unmatched: 2. CDR1 and CDR2 from the germline V gene are MNHEY and SMNVEV (reference sequence). The CDR3: CASSLRDRATDTQYF. CDR3 coding DNA: TGTGCCAGCAGTTTAAGGGACAGGGCCACAGATACGCAGTATTTT.

V gene TRBV19 combines with J gene TRBJ2-2, with D unclear. The CDR3 is 11 amino acids. Germline V lookup: CDR1 LNHDA, CDR2 SQIVND (reference sequence). V shed 7 bases and J shed 4 bases, with 4 bases lying between them. Here the CDR3 reads CASTSTGELFF. CDR3 DNA: TGTGCCAGTACGAGCACCGGGGAGCTGTTTTTT.

J is TRBJ2-5 and V is TRBV5-4; D unclear. Germline V gene sequence: CDR1 SGHNT, CDR2 YYREEE (reference sequence). This CDR3 region has 14 residues. Trimming shortened V by 2 bases and J by 4 bases, and 12 bases separated the two germline ends. The CDR3 region is CASSLGSSRETQYF. The DNA for the CDR3 is TGTGCCAGCAGCTTAGGCTCCTCTCGAGAGACCCAGTACTTC. Based on the CDR3 plus reference TRBV5-4 and TRBJ2-5, the full variable domain is ETGVTQSPTHLIKTRGQQVTLRCSSQSGHNTVSWYQQALGQGPQFIFQYYREEENGRGNFPPRFSGLQFPNYSSELNVNALELDDSALYLCASSLGSSRETQYFGPGTRLLVL.

V and J are TRBV2 and TRBJ2-5, with D unresolved. Germline CDR1 SNHLY, CDR2 FYNNEI. The germline V and J ends were trimmed by 7 bases and 2 bases, with 8 bases remaining between them. The CDR3 sequence is 12 residues long. The CDR3 DNA follows: TGTGCCAGCAAGACGGTTCAAGAGACCCAGTACTTC. It specifies CASKTVQETQYF.

The chain is built from TRBV6-2 or TRBV6-3 and TRBJ2-7, with a tentative D call TRBD2 (6 bases). The CDR3 is 13 residues long. From germline, CDR1 is MNHEY and CDR2 SVGEGT. V was trimmed by 8 bases and J by 5 bases, leaving 16 bases between them. For the CDR3, the DNA is TGTGCCAGCCGTCAGGTGGGGGGACACGAGCAGTACTTC. Its translation: CASRQVGGHEQYF.

This clonotype was recorded only once. The chain combines TRBV5-6 with TRBJ2-1, with D perhaps TRBD1 (6 bases). The CDR3 runs 15 residues. The V end lost 2 bases, the J end lost 3 bases, and 12 bases lay between the germline ends. The germline CDR1 and CDR2 sequences are SGHDT and YYEEEE. The CDR3 bases are TGTGCCAGCAGCTTCGCAGGGGCAGGCTACAATGAGCAGTTCTTC. It specifies CASSFAGAGYNEQFF.